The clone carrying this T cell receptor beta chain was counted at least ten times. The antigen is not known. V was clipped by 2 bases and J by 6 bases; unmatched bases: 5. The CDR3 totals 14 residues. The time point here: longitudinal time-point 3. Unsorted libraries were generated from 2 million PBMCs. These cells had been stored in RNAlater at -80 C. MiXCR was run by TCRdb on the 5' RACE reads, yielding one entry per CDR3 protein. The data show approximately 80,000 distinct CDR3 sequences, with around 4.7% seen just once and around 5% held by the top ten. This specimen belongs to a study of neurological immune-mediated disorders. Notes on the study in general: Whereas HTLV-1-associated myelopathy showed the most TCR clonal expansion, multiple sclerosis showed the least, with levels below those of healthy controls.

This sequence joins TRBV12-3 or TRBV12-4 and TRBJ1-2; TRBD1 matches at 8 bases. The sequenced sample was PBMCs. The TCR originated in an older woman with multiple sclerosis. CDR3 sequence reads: CASSLQGAINGYTF. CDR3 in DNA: TGTGCCAGCAGTTTACAGGGGGCTATTAATGGCTACACCTTC.